A single sample gave rise to the 32 T cell receptor beta chains below, sequenced in a study of control samples from healthy donors and cancer patients. Assay used: immunoSEQ multiplex PCR; TCRdb lists only in-frame clones, some missing. The sample contains about 120,000 clones, more than 85% of which appear only once. Sequencing input: blood. The receptors stem from a man aged 18 to 35 in good health.

This clone was seen a few times. J is TRBJ1-5 and V is TRBV2; D not resolved. V lost 3 bases to trimming and J lost 0 bases, with 15 bases between them. The CDR3 length is 17 residues. Germline V CDR1 and CDR2: SNHLY, FYNNEI. CDR3 coding DNA: TGTGCCAGCAGTGATAAGAAGGGCGGGTATAGCAATCAGCCCCAGCATTTT. This gives the protein CASSDKKGGYSNQPQHF.

V gene TRBV9 combines with J gene TRBJ2-3, with a possible D match to TRBD1 (5 bases). The ends were cut back, 3 bases at V and 5 bases at J, with 16 bases in the middle. Germline-derived CDR1 and CDR2 are SGDLS and YYNGEE. The length of the CDR3 is 15 residues. The CDR3 DNA reads TGTGCCAGCAGCGCCGAAGGCAGGGCGATAGATACGCAGTATTTT. Translated: CASSAEGRAIDTQYF.

This sequence joins TRBV9 and TRBJ2-5; 8 bases match TRBD2. Germline assignment: CDR1 SGDLS and CDR2 YYNGEE. V lost 2 bases, J lost 5 bases, and 11 bases stayed unmatched. The CDR3 sequence is 16 residues long. CDR3: CASSVLGLAGRETQYF. For the CDR3, the DNA is TGTGCCAGCAGCGTCCTGGGCCTAGCGGGCAGGGAGACCCAGTACTTC.

The CDR3, as DNA: TGTGCCAGCAGCTTACGAGGGGCAAAGGCCGCTTTCTTT. Translating gives CASSLRGAKAAFF. The chain joins TRBV13 to TRBJ1-1; TRBD1 might be the D (5 bases). The CDR3 length is 13 residues. Germline V gene data show CDR1 as PRHDT and CDR2 as FYEKMQ (reference sequence). Trimming left V 2 bases short and J 11 bases short, with 15 bases between.

This clone was picked up one time. This chain links TRBV28 with TRBJ1-2; D not certain. Per the germline V gene, CDR1 is MDHEN and CDR2 is SYDVKM. The CDR3 contains 12 residues. V gave up 1 base and J gave up 5 bases, with 5 bases separating them. The CDR3 DNA reads TGTGCCAGCAGTTTATTGTCTTATGGCTACACCTTC. Translated: CASSLLSYGYTF.

The gene calls are TRBV5-4 and TRBJ1-1; 8 bases map to TRBD1. Germline CDR1 SGHNT, CDR2 YYREEE (reference sequence). With 2 bases clipped from V and 5 bases from J, the junction kept 5 bases outside the gene matches. CDR3 length equals 14 residues. This CDR3 reads CASSFQGARTEAFF. In DNA form, the CDR3 reads TGTGCCAGCAGCTTCCAGGGGGCGCGGACTGAAGCTTTCTTT. The full variable domain, completed using reference TRBV5-4 and TRBJ1-1, is ETGVTQSPTHLIKTRGQQVTLRCSSQSGHNTVSWYQQALGQGPQFIFQYYREEENGRGNFPPRFSGLQFPNYSSELNVNALELDDSALYLCASSFQGARTEAFFGQGTRLTVV.

This chain uses TRBV11-2 with TRBJ1-1; D may be TRBD1 (5 bases). Trimming took off 5 bases at V and 3 bases at J, with 13 bases between the two ends. This CDR3 region has 14 residues. Germline-derived CDR1 and CDR2 are SGHAT and FQNNGV. The CDR3: CASSPRLGDTEAFF. CDR3 coding DNA: TGTGCCAGCAGCCCACGACTAGGGGACACTGAAGCTTTCTTT.

V is TRBV4-1 and J is TRBJ2-1; 9 bases agree with TRBD1. V shed 1 base, J shed 14 bases, and the junction held 0 bases outside the gene matches. CDR3 length: 11 residues. Germline V lookup: CDR1 MGHRA, CDR2 YSYEKL. CDR3 residues: CASSQGTGEFF. In DNA, the CDR3 is TGCGCCAGCAGCCAAGGGACAGGGGAGTTCTTC.

CDR3 nucleotide sequence: TGTGCCAGCAGTAGGACTCTCTCCTACGAGCAGTACTTC. Amino acids: CASSRTLSYEQYF. V and J are TRBV27 and TRBJ2-7; a weak D match, TRBD2 (5 bases). There are 13 residues in the CDR3. The V gene's germline CDR1 is MNHEY and CDR2 SMNVEV (reference sequence). V lost 5 bases and J 0 bases, leaving 8 bases between the germline ends.

The V and J genes are TRBV5-1 and TRBJ1-1; D is uncertain. The germline V gene encodes CDR1 SGHRS and CDR2 YFSETQ. Trimming left V 5 bases short and J 1 base short, with 9 bases between. The CDR3 is 13 residues long. The CDR3 sequence: CASRFGQNTEAFF. The CDR3 DNA is TGCGCCAGCAGATTCGGGCAGAACACTGAAGCTTTCTTT.

CDR3 DNA: TGTGCCAGTAGGGAAAACCTAGGCGGTGAAAAACTGTTTTTT. This gives the protein CASRENLGGEKLFF. The chain has TRBV19 and TRBJ1-4; the D is unclear. This CDR3 is 14 amino acids long. Looked up from germline, CDR1 is LNHDA and CDR2 is SQIVND (reference sequence). V lost 6 bases and J lost 7, with 15 bases in between.

The chain recombines TRBV11-2 with TRBJ1-5; D may be TRBD1 (5 bases). The V and J ends lost 1 base and 5 bases respectively, with 12 bases between them. Germline values: CDR1 SGHAT, CDR2 FQNNGV. The CDR3 has 15 amino acids. In nucleotides, the CDR3 is TGTGCCAGCAGCTTAGGAATGACAGAGTATCAGCCCCAGCATTTT. Amino acids: CASSLGMTEYQPQHF.

This chain joins TRBV18 and TRBJ2-1; D perhaps matches TRBD2 (6 bases). The CDR3 loop spans 14 amino acids. The V gene lost 3 bases and the J gene lost 6 bases, with 12 bases spanning the gap. Germline-derived CDR1 and CDR2 are KGHSH and LQKENI. CDR3 residues: CASSPRGNGNEQFF. DNA of the CDR3: TGTGCCAGCTCACCCCGCGGGAACGGCAATGAGCAGTTCTTC.

This chain links TRBV6-6 with TRBJ1-2; 9 bases map to TRBD1. Germline CDR1 MNHNY, CDR2 SVGAGI (reference sequence). The ends lost 0 bases at V and 0 bases at J; junction bases unmatched: 2. This CDR3 contains 16 residues. CDR3 sequence: CASSYSGDRANYGYTF. The CDR3, as DNA: TGTGCCAGCAGTTACTCTGGGGACAGGGCTAACTATGGCTACACCTTC.

CDR3 residues: CASTVGHVHNEQFF. The CDR3 bases are TGTGCCAGCACCGTAGGACATGTCCACAATGAGCAGTTCTTC. The chain couples TRBV25-1 to TRBJ2-1; D perhaps matches TRBD1 (5 bases). CDR3 size: 14 residues. The germline V and J ends were trimmed by 7 bases and 5 bases, with 15 bases remaining between them. Germline-derived CDR1 and CDR2 are MGHDK and SYGVNS.

This chain joins TRBV28 and TRBJ1-6; 7 nucleotides match TRBD1. V lost 7 bases, J lost 1 base, and 7 bases stayed unmatched. Germline V CDR1 and CDR2: MDHEN, SYDVKM. The CDR3 is 16 amino acids. DNA of the CDR3: TGTGCCAGCACCCAGGGGGGGGTATCCTATAATTCACCCCTCCACTTT. Translation: CASTQGGVSYNSPLHF.

The genes are TRBV4-3 and TRBJ2-5; 7 bases map to TRBD1. Trimming cost V 1 base and J 5 bases; bases outside gene matches: 7. CDR3 length equals 15 residues. Germline assignment: CDR1 LGHNA and CDR2 YSLEER. In DNA form, the CDR3 reads TGCGCCAGCAGCCAAGGCCGCGACAGGGCCGAGACCCAGTACTTC. Encoded protein: CASSQGRDRAETQYF.

This clone was seen a single time. The rearrangement links TRBV2 to TRBJ2-4; possibly TRBD1 for D (5 bases). V dropped 2 bases and J dropped 8 bases, with 28 bases sitting between them. CDR3 length: 19 amino acids. CDR1 is SNHLY and CDR2 is FYNNEI in the germline V gene. CDR3 sequence: CASSEPALGSFRDQDIQYF. The CDR3 nucleotides are TGTGCCAGCAGTGAACCCGCGCTCGGGTCTTTCAGGGATCAAGACATTCAGTACTTC.

The chain joins TRBV25-1 to TRBJ1-2; 9 bases match TRBD1. The trim removed 7 bases at V and 6 bases at J, leaving 6 bases unmatched. The CDR3 loop spans 13 amino acids. Germline CDR1 and CDR2: MGHDK and SYGVNS. As DNA, the CDR3 is TGTGCCAGCACCATAACAGGGGGCCATGGCTACACCTTC. Translation: CASTITGGHGYTF.

The chain links TRBV7-8 to TRBJ1-5; 8 nucleotides line up with TRBD1. Per the germline V gene, CDR1 is SGHVS and CDR2 is FQNEAQ. Losses at the gene ends were 8 bases for V and 0 bases for J; bases not matched to a gene: 9. The CDR3 has 16 residues. The CDR3 region is CASGRLGQGSNQPQHF. The CDR3 DNA reads TGTGCCAGCGGCCGTCTCGGACAGGGTAGCAATCAGCCCCAGCATTTT. The variable domain in full, completed from reference TRBV7-8 and TRBJ1-5, reads GAGVSQSPRYKVAKRGQDVALRCDPISGHVSLFWYQQALGQGPEFLTYFQNEAQLDKSGLPSDRFFAERPEGSVSTLKIQRTQQEDSAVYLCASGRLGQGSNQPQHFGDGTRLSIL.

In its sample, this clone was seen a few times. The chain combines TRBV6-2 or TRBV6-3 with TRBJ2-7; 12 bases fit TRBD2. Trimming removed 2 bases from V and 0 bases from J; junction bases left unmatched: 17. Germline V gives CDR1 MNHEY, CDR2 SVGEGT. The CDR3 sequence is 21 residues long. CDR3 sequence (DNA): TGTGCCAGCAGTTACAAGCGGCTAGCGGGAGGGATAAGACACCGCTCCTACGAGCAGTACTTC. Protein product: CASSYKRLAGGIRHRSYEQYF.

The genes are TRBV27 and TRBJ1-1, with TRBD1 as a possible D gene (5 bases). This CDR3 has 15 residues. Germline assignment: CDR1 MNHEY and CDR2 SMNVEV (reference sequence). Trimming stripped 2 bases from V and 3 bases from J, with 13 bases between. CDR3 sequence (DNA): TGTGCCAGCAGTTTACACCCGGGGCCTCACACTGAAGCTTTCTTT. Translating gives CASSLHPGPHTEAFF.

The J gene is TRBJ1-6, the V gene TRBV6-5; no definite D call. The CDR3 contains 13 residues. V dropped 0 bases and J dropped 8 bases, with 5 bases sitting between them. The germline CDR1 and CDR2 sequences are MNHEY and SVGAGI. This CDR3 is CASSYSSDSPLHF. Here the CDR3 DNA reads TGTGCCAGCAGTTACTCTTCGGATTCACCCCTCCACTTT.

The V and J genes are TRBV7-8 and TRBJ1-5; D remains unclear. The V gene's germline CDR1 is SGHVS and CDR2 FQNEAQ. CDR3 length: 17 residues. V shed 5 bases and J shed 8 bases, with 25 bases lying between them. CDR3 bases: TGTGCCAGCAGCATAGGAGGGTCGGCCGCGGCTGGGAAGCCCCAGCATTTT. Residues: CASSIGGSAAAGKPQHF. The variable domain in full, completed from reference TRBV7-8 and TRBJ1-5, reads GAGVSQSPRYKVAKRGQDVALRCDPISGHVSLFWYQQALGQGPEFLTYFQNEAQLDKSGLPSDRFFAERPEGSVSTLKIQRTQQEDSAVYLCASSIGGSAAAGKPQHFGDGTRLSIL.

The rearrangement links TRBV6-6 to TRBJ2-5, with D possibly TRBD1 on 6 matching bases. The CDR3 consists of 14 residues. Germline CDR1 and CDR2: MNHNY and SVGAGI (reference sequence). The V end lost 1 base, the J end lost 2 bases, and 8 bases lay between the germline ends. The CDR3 loop reads CASSYFGQQETQYF. The DNA of the CDR3 is TGTGCCAGCAGTTACTTCGGACAGCAAGAGACCCAGTACTTC.

The sample holds many counts of this clone. The chain is built from TRBV6-1 and TRBJ2-3; 9 bases fit TRBD2. CDR1 MNHNS and CDR2 SASEGT come from the germline V gene. J was trimmed by 4 bases and V by 2 bases; bases with no gene match: 4. The CDR3 covers 15 residues. CDR3 amino acids: CASSEKVAGADTQYF. CDR3 bases: TGTGCCAGCAGTGAAAAGGTAGCGGGAGCAGATACGCAGTATTTT.

The chain has TRBV6-4 and TRBJ1-1; TRBD1 aligns across 8 bases. V was pared by 6 bases and J by 4 bases, with 7 bases of the junction left unmatched. The germline V gene encodes CDR1 MRHNA and CDR2 SNTAGT. This CDR3 has 14 residues. The CDR3 sequence: CASSLETGGTEAFF. CDR3 DNA: TGTGCCAGCAGCCTCGAAACAGGGGGCACTGAAGCTTTCTTT.

Concerning this clone: It may be a read error: a sequence one base away is much more abundant. Here the CDR3 DNA reads TGCGCCAGCAGCTTTGACAGGGCCTACGAGCAGTACTTC. Translation: CASSFDRAYEQYF. The gene calls are TRBV5-1 and TRBJ2-7, with TRBD1 identical over 7 bases. This CDR3 spans 13 amino acids. CDR1 and CDR2 from the germline V gene are SGHRS and YFSETQ. The junction had 1 base not matched to a gene; V was cut back by 2 bases and J by 2 bases.

DNA for the CDR3: TGTGCCAGCAGTTCTACAGGGTCCTACGAGCAGTACTTC. It yields the protein CASSSTGSYEQYF. The V and J genes are TRBV25-1 and TRBJ2-7; tentative D call: TRBD1 (6 bases). The CDR3 is 13 residues long. Trimming removed 5 bases at V and 1 base at J, with 9 bases between. Germline-derived CDR1 and CDR2 are MGHDK and SYGVNS.

The chain recombines TRBV9 with TRBJ1-5; the D gene is possibly TRBD1 (5 bases). V gave up 2 bases and J gave up 6 bases, with 12 bases separating them. CDR1 and CDR2 from the germline V gene are SGDLS and YYNGEE. There are 14 residues in the CDR3. CDR3 region: CASSVGGEGQPQHF. The CDR3, as DNA: TGTGCCAGCAGCGTTGGAGGGGAGGGTCAGCCCCAGCATTTT.

V gene TRBV28 combines with J gene TRBJ2-1; D gene ambiguous. The CDR3 is 18 amino acids. The V end was cut by 5 bases, the J end by 5 bases, with 25 bases between. Germline CDR1 is MDHEN and CDR2 is SYDVKM. CDR3 protein: CASSPPRLTKLSDNEQFF. The CDR3 DNA sequence: TGTGCCAGCAGTCCGCCGAGGTTGACAAAGCTCAGCGACAATGAGCAGTTCTTC. Complete variable domain (other parts from reference TRBV28 and TRBJ2-1): DVKVTQSSRYLVKRTGEKVFLECVQDMDHENMFWYRQDPGLGLRLIYFSYDVKMKEKGDIPEGYSVSREKKERFSLILESASTNQTSMYLCASSPPRLTKLSDNEQFFGPGTRLTVL.

This chain uses TRBV6-5 with TRBJ2-1, with TRBD2 identical over 8 bases. Per germline, CDR1 MNHEY and CDR2 SVGAGI. V lost 5 bases and J lost 4; bases outside the gene matches: 4. This CDR3 spans 14 amino acids. The CDR3 sequence: CASSLTSGYNEQFF. The CDR3 coding sequence is TGTGCCAGCAGTCTAACTAGCGGATACAATGAGCAGTTCTTC.